This is a list of T cell receptor beta chains from one sample in a study of CD8+ T cells in alopecia areata. Some clones are missing from TCRdb's copy, which holds only in-frame ones; the method was immunoSEQ multiplex PCR. In the table there are 130,000 or so clones, about 49% of which are singletons. The sequencing here drew on CD8+ T cells sorted from blood, taken at week 0. These receptors all come from a human donor with alopecia areata. Both conserved end residues are part of each CDR3. D genes are given only for firm matches. Clone size is given for some rows only: seen once, a few or many times, or a class if the clone is expanded.

V gene: TRBV6-5; D gene: -; J gene: TRBJ1-6; clone size: few; CDR3 length: 16; CDR3 protein: CASSYYRGAYNSPLHF; CDR3 DNA: TGTGCCAGCAGTTACTATCGGGGCGCCTATAATTCACCCCTCCACTTT
V gene: TRBV30; D gene: -; J gene: TRBJ1-1; clone size: -; CDR3 length: 13; CDR3 protein: CAWSVSTKSEAFF; CDR3 DNA: TGTGCCTGGAGTGTCTCCACGAAGAGTGAAGCTTTCTTT
V gene: TRBV29-1; D gene: TRBD1; J gene: TRBJ2-7; clone size: -; CDR3 length: 15; CDR3 protein: CSVEDWDRGDYEQYF; CDR3 DNA: TGCAGCGTTGAAGATTGGGACAGGGGGGACTACGAGCAGTACTTC
V gene: TRBV5-1; D gene: TRBD1; J gene: TRBJ2-2; clone size: -; CDR3 length: 15; CDR3 protein: CASSWDRADTGELFF; CDR3 DNA: TGCGCCAGCAGCTGGGACAGGGCGGACACCGGGGAGCTGTTTTTT
V gene: TRBV7-8; D gene: -; J gene: TRBJ1-1; clone size: once; CDR3 length: 15; CDR3 protein: CASSLDHGVRTEAFF; CDR3 DNA: TGTGCCAGCAGCTTAGATCATGGAGTGCGCACTGAAGCTTTCTTT
V gene: TRBV5-1; D gene: TRBD1; J gene: TRBJ2-5; clone size: -; CDR3 length: 15; CDR3 protein: CASSWQGQGRETQYF; CDR3 DNA: TGCGCCAGCAGCTGGCAAGGACAGGGGAGAGAGACCCAGTACTTC
V gene: TRBV9; D gene: -; J gene: TRBJ2-1; clone size: -; CDR3 length: 16; CDR3 protein: CASSGALGAIYGEQFF; CDR3 DNA: TGTGCCAGCAGCGGGGCCCTCGGGGCAATCTATGGTGAGCAGTTCTTC
V gene: TRBV29-1; D gene: -; J gene: TRBJ1-2; clone size: -; CDR3 length: 15; CDR3 protein: CSVGARQNQRRGYTF; CDR3 DNA: TGCAGCGTTGGAGCCAGACAGAACCAACGCCGTGGCTACACCTTC
V gene: TRBV9; D gene: -; J gene: TRBJ1-2; clone size: -; CDR3 length: 16; CDR3 protein: CASSDRAGGTNYGYTF; CDR3 DNA: TGTGCCAGCAGCGACCGGGCCGGGGGGACGAACTATGGCTACACCTTC
V gene: TRBV2; D gene: -; J gene: TRBJ2-3; clone size: few; CDR3 length: 13; CDR3 protein: CASSAISRNTQYF; CDR3 DNA: TGTGCCAGCAGTGCGATAAGCAGGAATACGCAGTATTTT
V gene: TRBV11-2; D gene: TRBD2; J gene: TRBJ2-1; clone size: -; CDR3 length: 17; CDR3 protein: CASSADGTRGVHNEQFF; CDR3 DNA: TGTGCCAGCAGCGCTGATGGGACGCGGGGGGTCCACAATGAGCAGTTCTTC
V gene: TRBV27; D gene: -; J gene: TRBJ2-7; clone size: -; CDR3 length: 12; CDR3 protein: CASRGIRYEQYF; CDR3 DNA: TGTGCCAGCAGGGGCATTCGGTACGAGCAGTACTTC
V gene: TRBV6-5; D gene: TRBD1; J gene: TRBJ1-4; clone size: few; CDR3 length: 13; CDR3 protein: CATNAGQGEELFF; CDR3 DNA: TGTGCCACTAATGCTGGACAGGGAGAGGAACTGTTTTTT
V gene: TRBV6-5; D gene: TRBD1; J gene: TRBJ2-7; clone size: few; CDR3 length: 14; CDR3 protein: CASTPRQGRYEQYF; CDR3 DNA: TGTGCCAGCACTCCTCGACAGGGACGCTACGAGCAGTACTTC
V gene: TRBV29-1; D gene: -; J gene: TRBJ2-1; clone size: -; CDR3 length: 13; CDR3 protein: CSVVIGYTDEQFF; CDR3 DNA: TGCAGCGTTGTTATTGGCTACACCGATGAGCAGTTCTTC
V gene: TRBV7-2; D gene: -; J gene: TRBJ1-5; clone size: few; CDR3 length: 14; CDR3 protein: CASSLGGLGQPQHF; CDR3 DNA: TGTGCCAGCAGCTTAGGGGGTTTAGGACAGCCCCAGCATTTT
V gene: TRBV2; D gene: -; J gene: TRBJ1-6; clone size: -; CDR3 length: 17; CDR3 protein: CASSEGIWGGTNSPLHF; CDR3 DNA: TGTGCCAGCAGTGAGGGGATATGGGGAGGGACTAATTCACCCCTCCACTTT
V gene: TRBV4-3; D gene: -; J gene: TRBJ2-7; clone size: few; CDR3 length: 14; CDR3 protein: CASSQDWETFEQYF; CDR3 DNA: TGCGCCAGCAGCCAAGATTGGGAGACCTTCGAGCAGTACTTC
V gene: TRBV5-1; D gene: TRBD1; J gene: TRBJ2-7; clone size: -; CDR3 length: 14; CDR3 protein: CASSIGQGFYEQYF; CDR3 DNA: TGCGCCAGCAGCATTGGACAGGGTTTCTACGAGCAGTACTTC
V gene: TRBV9; D gene: -; J gene: TRBJ2-3; clone size: -; CDR3 length: 16; CDR3 protein: CASSVVASFYTDTQYF; CDR3 DNA: TGTGCCAGCAGCGTAGTGGCTAGCTTTTACACAGATACGCAGTATTTT
V gene: TRBV27; D gene: -; J gene: TRBJ1-1; clone size: -; CDR3 length: 17; CDR3 protein: CASSPSIGERVNTEAFF; CDR3 DNA: TGTGCCAGCAGTCCCTCTATTGGGGAACGGGTGAACACTGAAGCTTTCTTT
V gene: TRBV27; D gene: -; J gene: TRBJ2-7; clone size: -; CDR3 length: 13; CDR3 protein: CASSSTGLNEQYF; CDR3 DNA: TGTGCCAGCAGTTCTACAGGGCTCAACGAGCAGTACTTC
V gene: TRBV7-8; D gene: TRBD2; J gene: TRBJ2-5; clone size: -; CDR3 length: 15; CDR3 protein: CASSLRTSGKETQYF; CDR3 DNA: TGTGCCAGCAGCTTGCGGACTAGCGGGAAAGAGACCCAGTACTTC
V gene: TRBV5-6; D gene: -; J gene: TRBJ1-5; clone size: -; CDR3 length: 15; CDR3 protein: CASSLADGGSQPQHF; CDR3 DNA: TGTGCCAGCAGCTTGGCCGATGGGGGGAGTCAGCCCCAGCATTTT
V gene: TRBV5-1; D gene: TRBD2; J gene: TRBJ2-1; clone size: -; CDR3 length: 17; CDR3 protein: CASSYLSRGDSYNEQFF; CDR3 DNA: TGCGCCAGCAGCTACCTCTCGCGGGGGGACTCCTACAATGAGCAGTTCTTC
V gene: TRBV2; D gene: -; J gene: TRBJ2-7; clone size: -; CDR3 length: 12; CDR3 protein: CASSLGTYEQYF; CDR3 DNA: TGTGCCAGCAGTCTGGGTACCTACGAGCAGTACTTC
V gene: TRBV7-8; D gene: TRBD1; J gene: TRBJ1-5; clone size: few; CDR3 length: 14; CDR3 protein: CASSKRQGSQPQHF; CDR3 DNA: TGTGCCAGCAGCAAGAGACAGGGAAGTCAGCCCCAGCATTTT
V gene: TRBV5-1; D gene: -; J gene: TRBJ1-1; clone size: -; CDR3 length: 12; CDR3 protein: CASRGGVAEAFF; CDR3 DNA: TGCGCCAGCAGGGGCGGGGTGGCTGAAGCTTTCTTT
V gene: TRBV14; D gene: TRBD2; J gene: TRBJ2-1; clone size: -; CDR3 length: 14; CDR3 protein: CASSQRGGYNEQFF; CDR3 DNA: TGTGCCAGCAGCCAACGGGGGGGTTACAATGAGCAGTTCTTC
V gene: TRBV29-1; D gene: -; J gene: TRBJ2-7; clone size: -; CDR3 length: 13; CDR3 protein: CSVEGLSSAEQYF; CDR3 DNA: TGCAGCGTTGAGGGACTGTCGTCCGCCGAGCAGTACTTC